Listed below are T cell receptor beta chains from one sample, sequenced in a study of blood T cell repertoires in COVID-19. Profiled with immunoSEQ multiplex PCR; TCRdb holds only in-frame clones, not every one. This sample has 150,000 to 200,000 clones, with around 83% found just once. The sequencing sample was made of PBMCs or T cells enriched from blood (not recorded which). The receptor source for this set is a woman aged 25-40 years who had been exposed to COVID-19. Both conserved end residues are part of each CDR3. A D gene is named only where the DNA matches it firmly. Expanded clones are given a class, and other clones once, few, many or no size at all.

clone size | D gene | J gene | V gene | CDR3 protein | CDR3 DNA
- | - | TRBJ1-2 | TRBV30 | CAWSLGQQRGYTF | TGTGCCTGGAGTCTCGGACAGCAGCGGGGCTACACCTTC
- | - | TRBJ1-1 | TRBV7-2 | CASSRGGSYTEAFF | TGTGCCAGCAGTAGGGGGGGCAGTTATACTGAAGCTTTCTTT
once | TRBD2 | TRBJ2-1 | TRBV7-9 | CASRTGTSGTDEQFF | TGTGCCAGCAGAACCGGGACTAGCGGGACCGATGAGCAGTTCTTC
- | TRBD1 | TRBJ1-2 | TRBV27 | CASSPSQGAHYGYTF | TGTGCCAGCAGTCCCTCTCAGGGGGCCCACTATGGCTACACCTTC
- | TRBD1 | TRBJ2-5 | TRBV5-1 | CASSLQGGETQYF | TGCGCCAGCAGCTTACAGGGGGGAGAGACCCAGTACTTC
- | - | TRBJ1-4 | TRBV28 | CASSLDGGATNEKLFF | TGTGCCAGCAGTTTGGACGGAGGAGCAACTAATGAAAAACTGTTTTTT
- | - | TRBJ1-2 | TRBV3-1/TRBV3-2 | CASSQGSSSYGYTF | TGTGCCAGCAGCCAAGGGTCCTCCAGCTATGGCTACACCTTC
few | - | TRBJ1-1 | TRBV30 | CAWRTGNTEAFF | TGTGCCTGGAGGACAGGGAACACTGAAGCTTTCTTT
few | TRBD1 | TRBJ2-7 | TRBV14 | CASAPTGGLYEQYF | TGTGCCAGCGCACCGACAGGGGGTCTCTACGAGCAGTACTTC
- | TRBD1 | TRBJ1-2 | TRBV18 | CASSPFDSGTGTTNYGYTF | TGTGCCAGCTCACCTTTTGATTCCGGGACAGGGACTACTAACTATGGCTACACCTTC
many | TRBD2 | TRBJ2-5 | TRBV3-1/TRBV3-2 | CASSQENMRLAGVETQYF | TGTGCCAGCAGCCAAGAGAATATGAGACTAGCGGGCGTAGAGACCCAGTACTTC
- | TRBD1 | TRBJ1-3 | TRBV30 | CAWSPTGAMTGNTIYF | TGTGCCTGGAGTCCGACAGGGGCCATGACTGGAAACACCATATATTTT
- | - | TRBJ2-1 | TRBV12-3/TRBV12-4 | CASRPDSDEQFF | TGTGCCAGCAGGCCTGACAGCGATGAGCAGTTCTTC
- | - | TRBJ1-3 | TRBV7-9 | CASSSHRGSSGNTIYF | TGTGCCAGCAGCTCACATAGGGGAAGCTCTGGAAACACCATATATTTT
- | TRBD2 | TRBJ2-5 | TRBV2 | CASSEVRGGGETQYF | TGTGCCAGCAGTGAAGTGCGGGGCGGGGGAGAGACCCAGTACTTC